This TCR beta chain was documented in a study of CD8 T cells in Susac syndrome. Study as a whole: Blood was drawn from patients with Susac syndrome. At that point, they were therapy-naive, on corticosteroids, or on intravenous immunoglobulin alone.

Roughly 0.45 to 1 ug RNA was reverse transcribed with random hexamers. A multiplex approach, immunoSEQ multiplex PCR, amplified TCR beta CDR3 across 54 Vbeta and 13 Jbeta. TCRdb re-called the immunoSEQ multiplex PCR reads with MiXCR, one entry per CDR3 protein. Among tens of thousands of distinct CDR3 sequences listed, over 90% were seen once. In germline, CDR1 is SGHAT, CDR2 FQNNGV. The ends were cut back, 4 bases at V and 5 bases at J, with 21 bases in the middle. The CDR3 is 16 residues long. Sequencing of TCR beta covered CD8+ and CD4+ T cells obtained from blood. The diagnostic criteria were recently defined, and patients with Susac syndrome met them for definite or probable disease.

The sample taken for sequencing was CD4+ T cells from PBMCs. The TCR was taken from a human donor with Susac syndrome. The V call is TRBV11-2, the J call TRBJ2-7, with D maybe TRBD2 (5 bases). The CDR3 loop is CASSSHSGLTGDEQYF. The CDR3 region has the DNA TGTGCCAGCAGCTCCCACTCCGGACTCACCGGGGACGAGCAGTACTTC.